The source of this T cell receptor beta chain is a study of T cell changes during pregnancy in multiple sclerosis. Generated by immunoSEQ multiplex PCR, the TCRdb table keeps only in-frame clones and is missing some. The table records about 40,000 clones, 89% of them present only once. Per the germline V gene, CDR1 is SGHTA and CDR2 is FQGNSA. The V and J ends lost 2 bases and 0 bases respectively, with 11 bases between them. This CDR3 comprises 15 residues. The sequencing used CD4+ T cells from peripheral blood mononuclear cells, collected in the first trimester of pregnancy. The sequence came from a female donor with multiple sclerosis, enrolled in a pregnancy study. The V and J genes are TRBV7-2 and TRBJ2-7; no clear D. The CDR3 sequence is CASSLSSASSYEQYF. CDR3 in DNA: TGTGCCAGCAGCTTATCCTCAGCTAGCTCCTACGAGCAGTACTTC.